This T cell receptor (beta chain) was identified during a study of regulatory T cells in long-lasting Graves disease. Whole-study context: With positive TSH receptor antibodies and over 5 years of antithyroid drugs, Graves' disease was considered persistent.

Assembly of TCR beta libraries relied on iRepertoire HTBI primers together with Arm-PCR of CDR3 regions. TCRdb passed the multiplex PCR reads through MiXCR, listing each CDR3 protein once. The sample contains a few hundred thousand distinct CDR3 sequences, about 25% of which appear only once. Study results and limitations: There were preferences for TRBV28, TRBJ1-2 and TRBJ2-5 in persistent disease.

This clonotype was observed many times. Its specificity is unknown. The CDR3 sequence is 14 residues long. Germline lookup yields CDR1 MDHEN and CDR2 SYDVKM. Trimming at V came to 7 bases and at J to 3 bases, leaving 3 bases not matched to a gene. Indicated time point: persistent/refractory GD, antithyroid drugs over 5 years with positive TRAb. Researchers made the TCR library from RNA that was extracted from PBMCs. The V gene is TRBV28, the J gene TRBJ2-7; 13 bases map to TRBD2. The source material was peripheral blood mononuclear cells (PBMCs), sampled when the disease was refractory, from a patient treated with antithyroid drugs. The clonotype comes from a female donor with Graves disease. CDR3 sequence reads: CASKGLAGFYEQYF. CDR3 nucleotide sequence: TGTGCCAGCAAGGGACTAGCGGGGTTCTACGAGCAGTACTTC.